Given below is one T cell receptor (beta chain) in context. Its antigen is currently unknown. Regarding donors, all were healthy bone marrow donors. The data belong to a study of cytomegalovirus exposure and HLA in healthy donors. Findings and limits, study-wide: High sensitivity and specificity were reportedly achieved when the classifier diagnosed cytomegalovirus status. A few chains tied to CMV proved CMV antigen-specific in vitro. A later analysis appeared to link common viral pathogens to several of the most significant clusters.

PCR used 60 Vbeta primers and 13 Jbeta primers. Clones were read by immunoSEQ multiplex PCR, and TCRdb kept only the in-frame ones, dropping some. This listing includes around 150,000 clones. This receptor was identified in a man aged 40-49 years in good health and CMV-seronegative. The sample was PBMCs.

The CDR3 region is CASSHSPGQDSSGANVLTF. The CDR3 DNA reads as TGTGCCAGCTCACACTCACCGGGACAGGACAGCTCTGGGGCCAACGTCCTGACTTTC. This chain links TRBV18 with TRBJ2-6; 8 bases align to TRBD1. Germline V gene data show CDR1 as KGHSH and CDR2 as LQKENI. The CDR3 has 19 amino acids. J gave up 0 bases and V 4 bases, and 11 bases lay outside the gene matches.